This passage covers 15 T cell receptor beta chains from one sample sequenced in a study of shared clonotypes between healthy human individuals. Sequenced by immunoSEQ multiplex PCR; TCRdb stores in-frame clones only, minus some. Among millions of clones, 90% to 95% were seen once, and the ten largest hold roughly 0.13%. Sequencing was done on a sample of naive CD4+ T cells sorted from blood. The subset here: CD45RA+ positively selected. These receptors all come from a man aged 18 to 29 in good health.

Comment on this clone: The same CDR3 is also encoded by other DNA sequences in this sample. The chain recombines TRBV18 with TRBJ2-3; 10 positions match TRBD1. Germline CDR1 is KGHSH and CDR2 is LQKENI. The J segment lost 4 bases and the V segment lost 3 bases, leaving 1 base of the junction unmatched. The CDR3 runs to 14 residues. CDR3 amino acids: CASSPGQGPDTQYF. CDR3 in DNA: TGTGCCAGCTCACCGGGACAGGGGCCAGATACGCAGTATTTT.

This chain uses TRBV2 with TRBJ2-3; 10 positions agree with TRBD2. V gave up 5 bases and J gave up 1 base; unmatched junction bases: 3. Germline values: CDR1 SNHLY, CDR2 FYNNEI. CDR3 length: 15 amino acids. The CDR3 loop is CASSLAGAGTDTQYF. The CDR3 DNA follows: TGTGCCAGCAGTCTAGCGGGAGCCGGCACAGATACGCAGTATTTT.

V is TRBV19 and J is TRBJ1-4, with no clear D. The V end was cut by 6 bases, the J end by 0 bases, with 14 bases between. Germline lookup yields CDR1 LNHDA and CDR2 SQIVND (reference sequence). The CDR3 is 16 amino acids. The CDR3 DNA reads as TGTGCCAGTAGCCCACCACACACAGCAACTAATGAAAAACTGTTTTTT. Residues: CASSPPHTATNEKLFF.

The V gene is TRBV30, the J gene TRBJ2-1; D tentatively fits TRBD1 or TRBD2 (5 bases each). The germline V gene has CDR1 GTSNPN and CDR2 SVGIG (reference sequence). The CDR3 sequence is 12 residues long. Between the trimmed V and J ends, which lost 3 bases and 8 bases, there was a span of 11 bases. In DNA, the CDR3 is TGTGCCTGGAGCAGGGAGAGCGATGAGCAGTTCTTC. It is translated as CAWSRESDEQFF.

The count of this clone is one. The genes are TRBV30 and TRBJ2-7; 8 bases are a match to TRBD1. Trimming took 1 base from V and 2 from J; bases not matched to a gene: 4. Germline V gene lookup returns CDR1 GTSNPN and CDR2 SVGIG (reference sequence). CDR3 length equals 14 residues. The CDR3 here is CAWSEGQATYEQYF. CDR3 nucleotides: TGTGCCTGGAGTGAGGGACAGGCCACCTACGAGCAGTACTTC.

Written as DNA, the CDR3 is TGCGCCAGCACCACGGGGGGACCCGCAACTAATGAAAAACTGTTTTTT. Translated: CASTTGGPATNEKLFF. This chain uses TRBV5-1 with TRBJ1-4; possibly TRBD1 for D (5 bases). The CDR3 loop spans 16 amino acids. CDR1 and CDR2 from the germline V gene are SGHRS and YFSETQ. The ends were cut back, 6 bases at V and 0 bases at J, with 15 bases in the middle.

The genes are TRBV5-6 and TRBJ2-3; 7 bases align to TRBD2. This CDR3 region has 16 residues. With 5 bases clipped from V and 2 bases from J, the junction kept 11 bases outside the gene matches. Per germline, CDR1 SGHDT and CDR2 YYEEEE. The CDR3 here is CASSSLLAVHTDTQYF. DNA for the CDR3: TGTGCCAGCAGTTCACTTCTAGCGGTCCACACAGATACGCAGTATTTT. Drawing the rest from reference TRBV5-6 and TRBJ2-3, the complete variable domain is DAGVTQSPTHLIKTRGQQVTLRCSPKSGHDTVSWYQQALGQGPQFIFQYYEEEERQRGNFPDRFSGHQFPNYSSELNVNALLLGDSALYLCASSSLLAVHTDTQYFGPGTRLTVL.

The genes are TRBV5-4 and TRBJ2-1, with D unresolved. Trimming took off 6 bases at V and 0 bases at J, with 13 bases between the two ends. Germline CDR1 is SGHNT and CDR2 is YYREEE (reference sequence). The CDR3 is 15 residues long. Here the CDR3 reads CASKVSSGSYNEQFF. As DNA, the CDR3 is TGTGCCAGCAAAGTATCCTCGGGCTCCTACAATGAGCAGTTCTTC.

This clone appeared a single time. The identical CDR3 is also encoded by other nucleotide sequences in the sample. The rearrangement links TRBV7-2 to TRBJ1-1; no clear D. Trimming removed 2 bases from V and 1 base from J, with 5 bases in between. In germline, CDR1 is SGHTA, CDR2 FQGNSA. The CDR3 is made up of 13 amino acids. CDR3 nucleotide sequence: TGTGCCAGCAGCTTAAGGCAGAACACTGAAGCTTTCTTT. Translated: CASSLRQNTEAFF.

A single count supports this clone. The J gene is TRBJ1-1, the V gene TRBV10-3; D is possibly TRBD1 (5 bases). Germline lookup yields CDR1 ENHRY and CDR2 SYGVKD. This CDR3 region has 14 residues. V lost 11 bases and J lost 3, with 19 bases in between. The CDR3 nucleotides are TGTGCCTCTAGGCCCAGGGTTTTGGACACTGAAGCTTTCTTT. It translates to CASRPRVLDTEAFF.

The chain is built from TRBV14 and TRBJ1-1; D is perhaps TRBD1 (5 bases). Germline assignment: CDR1 SGHDN and CDR2 FVKESK. The CDR3 contains 15 residues. V was cut by 4 bases and J by 1 base, with 13 bases left in between. The CDR3 nucleotides read TGTGCCAGCAGCCCCTCCAGGACAACGAACACTGAAGCTTTCTTT. Translated, it gives CASSPSRTTNTEAFF. Combining the CDR3 with reference TRBV14 and TRBJ1-1 gives the whole variable domain EAGVTQFPSHSVIEKGQTVTLRCDPISGHDNLYWYRRVMGKEIKFLLHFVKESKQDESGMPNNRFLAERTGGTYSTLKVQPAELEDSGVYFCASSPSRTTNTEAFFGQGTRLTVV.

The V call is TRBV19, the J call TRBJ2-2; 11 positions match TRBD2. V was pared by 6 bases and J by 5 bases, with 5 bases of the junction left unmatched. CDR1 and CDR2 (germline): LNHDA, SQIVND (reference sequence). This CDR3 comprises 15 residues. CDR3 nucleotide sequence: TGTGCCAGTAGGCTAGCGGGAGGAAGGACCGGGGAGCTGTTTTTT. Translation: CASRLAGGRTGELFF.

The chain has TRBV18 and TRBJ2-7; the match to TRBD2 covers 9 bases. Losses at the gene ends were 3 bases for V and 4 bases for J; bases not matched to a gene: 7. Looked up from germline, CDR1 is KGHSH and CDR2 is LQKENI. The CDR3 spans 15 residues. The CDR3, as DNA: TGTGCCAGCTCACCCGAAGCGGGAGGTGGTTACGAGCAGTACTTC. It translates to CASSPEAGGGYEQYF.

As regards this clone: This CDR3 is also generated by other DNA sequences in the sample. The genes are TRBV5-1 and TRBJ2-7; D tentatively reads TRBD1 or TRBD2 (5 bases each). Trimming removed 1 base from V and 2 bases from J, with 10 bases in between. This CDR3 region has 14 residues. Germline CDR1 is SGHRS and CDR2 is YFSETQ. CDR3 region: CASSLTGPPYEQYF. The CDR3 DNA follows: TGCGCCAGCAGCTTGACGGGACCCCCCTACGAGCAGTACTTC.

The rearrangement joins TRBV5-4 to TRBJ1-1, with 9 nucleotides matching TRBD1. CDR1 is SGHNT and CDR2 is YYREEE in the germline V gene (reference sequence). This CDR3 has 15 amino acids. After removal of 4 bases from V and 1 base from J, the junction contained 5 bases not matched to a gene. The CDR3 nucleotides read TGTGCCAGCAGCCTCTGGGGACAGGGGAACACTGAAGCTTTCTTT. Translation gives CASSLWGQGNTEAFF.